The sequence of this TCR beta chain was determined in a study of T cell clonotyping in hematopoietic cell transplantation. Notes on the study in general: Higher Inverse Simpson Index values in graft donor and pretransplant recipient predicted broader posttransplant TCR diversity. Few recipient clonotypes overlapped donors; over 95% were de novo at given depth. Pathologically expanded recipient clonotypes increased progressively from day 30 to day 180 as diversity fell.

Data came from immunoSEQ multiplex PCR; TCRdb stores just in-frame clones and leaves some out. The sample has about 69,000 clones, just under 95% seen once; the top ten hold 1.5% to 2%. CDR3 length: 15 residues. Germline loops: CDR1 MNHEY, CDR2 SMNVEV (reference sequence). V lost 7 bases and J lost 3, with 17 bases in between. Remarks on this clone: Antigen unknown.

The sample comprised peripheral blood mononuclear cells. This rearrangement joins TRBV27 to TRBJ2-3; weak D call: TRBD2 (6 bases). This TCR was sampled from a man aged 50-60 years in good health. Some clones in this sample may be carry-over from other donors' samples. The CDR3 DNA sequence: TGTGCCAGCAACACTCGGGGGTTGGGGACAGATACGCAGTATTTT. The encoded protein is CASNTRGLGTDTQYF.